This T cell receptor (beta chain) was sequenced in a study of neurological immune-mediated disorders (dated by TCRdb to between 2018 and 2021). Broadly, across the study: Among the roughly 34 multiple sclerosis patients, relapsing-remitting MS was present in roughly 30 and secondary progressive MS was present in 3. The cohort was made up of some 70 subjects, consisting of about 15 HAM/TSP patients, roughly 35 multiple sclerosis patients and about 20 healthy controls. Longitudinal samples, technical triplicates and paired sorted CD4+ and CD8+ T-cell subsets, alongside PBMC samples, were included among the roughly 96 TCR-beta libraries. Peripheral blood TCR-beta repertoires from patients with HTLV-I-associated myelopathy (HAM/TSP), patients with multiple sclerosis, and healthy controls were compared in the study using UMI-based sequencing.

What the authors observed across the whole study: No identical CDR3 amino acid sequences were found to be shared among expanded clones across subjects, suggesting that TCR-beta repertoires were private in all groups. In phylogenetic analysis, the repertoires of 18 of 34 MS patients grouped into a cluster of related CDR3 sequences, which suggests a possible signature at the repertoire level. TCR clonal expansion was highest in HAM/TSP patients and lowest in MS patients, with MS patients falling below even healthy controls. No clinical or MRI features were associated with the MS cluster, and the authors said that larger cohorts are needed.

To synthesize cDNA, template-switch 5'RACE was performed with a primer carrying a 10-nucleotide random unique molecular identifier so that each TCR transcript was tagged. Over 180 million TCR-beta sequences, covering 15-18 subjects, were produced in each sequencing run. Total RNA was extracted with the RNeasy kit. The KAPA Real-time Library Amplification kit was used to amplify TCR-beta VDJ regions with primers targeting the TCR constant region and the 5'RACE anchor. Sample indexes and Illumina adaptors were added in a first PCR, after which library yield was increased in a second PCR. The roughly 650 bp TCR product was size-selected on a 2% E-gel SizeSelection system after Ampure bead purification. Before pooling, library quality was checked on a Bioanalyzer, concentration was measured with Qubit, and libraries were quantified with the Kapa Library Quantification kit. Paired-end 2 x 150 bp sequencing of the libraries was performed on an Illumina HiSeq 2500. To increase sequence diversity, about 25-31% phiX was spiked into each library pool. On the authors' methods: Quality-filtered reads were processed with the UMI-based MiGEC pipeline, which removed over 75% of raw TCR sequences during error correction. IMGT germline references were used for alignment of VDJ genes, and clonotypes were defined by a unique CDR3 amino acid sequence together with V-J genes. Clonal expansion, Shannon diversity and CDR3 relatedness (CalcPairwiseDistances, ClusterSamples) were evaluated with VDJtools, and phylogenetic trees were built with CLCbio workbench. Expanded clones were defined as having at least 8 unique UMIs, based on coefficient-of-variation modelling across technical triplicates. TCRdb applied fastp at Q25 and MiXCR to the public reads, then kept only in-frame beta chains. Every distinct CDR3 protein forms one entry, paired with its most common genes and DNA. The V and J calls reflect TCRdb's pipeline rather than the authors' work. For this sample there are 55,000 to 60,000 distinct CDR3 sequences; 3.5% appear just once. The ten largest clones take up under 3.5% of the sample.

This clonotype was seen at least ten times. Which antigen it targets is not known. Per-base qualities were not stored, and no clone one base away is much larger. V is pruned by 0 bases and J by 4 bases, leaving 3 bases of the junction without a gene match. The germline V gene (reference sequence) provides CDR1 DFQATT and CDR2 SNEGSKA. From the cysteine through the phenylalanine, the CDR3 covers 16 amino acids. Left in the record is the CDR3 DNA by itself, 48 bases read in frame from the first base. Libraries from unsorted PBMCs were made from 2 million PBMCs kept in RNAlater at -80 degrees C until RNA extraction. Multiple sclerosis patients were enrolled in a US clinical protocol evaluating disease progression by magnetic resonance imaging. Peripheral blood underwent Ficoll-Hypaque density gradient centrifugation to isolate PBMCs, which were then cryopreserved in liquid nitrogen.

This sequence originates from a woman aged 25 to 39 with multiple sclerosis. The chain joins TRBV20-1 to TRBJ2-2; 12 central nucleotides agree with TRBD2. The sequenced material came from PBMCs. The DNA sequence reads TGCAGTGCTAGAGAAAGACTAGCGGGGGTCACCGGGGAGCTGTTTTTT. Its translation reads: CSARERLAGVTGELFF.